What follows are 16 T cell receptor beta chains derived from one specimen sequenced in a study of CD8+ T cells in alopecia areata (dated by TCRdb to 2016 to 2018). The sample's time point label is to be understood as: baseline before oral tofacitinib. Library method: the immunoSEQ multiplex PCR assay. RNA was extracted from all samples and reverse transcribed into cDNA, which served as template for TCR sequencing. TCRdb obtained this table from immuneACCESS and retained in-frame rearrangements with V and J assigned. These tables miss some clones; where compared with another copy, unresolved V genes account for less than half of the shortfall, and the remainder is unexplained. The sample table lists approximately 150,000 clones, 40% to 65% of them with a count of one. The ten largest clones capture roughly 0.9% of the sample. Material: CD4+ T cells sorted from blood, obtained at week 0. The source is a human donor with alopecia areata.

This CDR3 reads CATRTGNYGYTF. CDR3 sequence (DNA): TGTGCCACCAGGACAGGGAACTATGGCTACACCTTC. V usage is TRBV28 and J usage is TRBJ1-2; 8 positions agree with TRBD1. V lost 10 bases, J lost 2 bases, and 3 bases stayed unmatched. Germline V gene sequence: CDR1 MDHEN, CDR2 SYDVKM. This CDR3 spans 12 amino acids.

There are a few counts of this clone. The chain couples TRBV29-1 to TRBJ2-3; 11 bases agree with TRBD2. Germline values: CDR1 SQVTM, CDR2 ANQGSEA. The CDR3 totals 16 residues. J lost 2 bases, V lost 4 bases, and 8 bases had no gene match. The CDR3 region is CSVGRGTSGATDTQYF. CDR3 nucleotide sequence: TGCAGCGTTGGAAGGGGGACTAGCGGCGCCACAGATACGCAGTATTTT.

The gene calls are TRBV29-1 and TRBJ2-1, with 9 positions matching TRBD2. Germline lookup yields CDR1 SQVTM and CDR2 ANQGSEA. The CDR3 consists of 15 residues. Trimming cost V 2 bases and J 2 bases; bases outside gene matches: 4. The CDR3 DNA sequence: TGCAGCGTTGAATCGCTAGCGGGGCCCTACAATGAGCAGTTCTTC. This sequence encodes CSVESLAGPYNEQFF.

The rearrangement joins TRBV30 to TRBJ1-1; D remains unclear. Trimming removed 0 bases from V and 8 bases from J, with 7 bases in between. This CDR3 spans 11 amino acids. From germline, CDR1 is GTSNPN and CDR2 SVGIG (reference sequence). DNA of the CDR3: TGTGCCTGGAGTGTTGGGAGGGAAGCTTTCTTT. It is translated as CAWSVGREAFF.

This chain uses TRBV30 with TRBJ2-1, with 11 bases that match TRBD2. V trimming: 4 bases; J trimming: 9 bases; junction bases outside the gene matches: 8. From germline, CDR1 is GTSNPN and CDR2 SVGIG (reference sequence). This CDR3 region has 14 residues. DNA for the CDR3: TGTGCCTGGAACCGACTAGCGGGAAGCTTTGAGCAGTTCTTC. Its protein is CAWNRLAGSFEQFF.

This clone was observed a handful of times. V is TRBV7-2 and J is TRBJ2-7; D is unresolved. The V gene's germline CDR1 is SGHTA and CDR2 FQGNSA. The CDR3 has 15 residues. The germline V and J ends were trimmed by 3 bases and 2 bases, with 14 bases remaining between them. DNA of the CDR3: TGTGCCAGCAGCTTGCCTGGGTCTAAGCCCTACGAGCAGTACTTC. As protein: CASSLPGSKPYEQYF.

This clone has a handful of counts. The sample contains more than one DNA sequence encoding this CDR3. The rearrangement links TRBV29-1 to TRBJ2-7; TRBD1 matches at 8 bases. Looked up from germline, CDR1 is SQVTM and CDR2 is ANQGSEA. The CDR3 runs to 12 residues. The ends lost 4 bases at V and 1 base at J; junction bases unmatched: 0. Here the CDR3 DNA reads TGCAGCGTTGGACAGGGGTCCTACGAGCAGTACTTC. It encodes CSVGQGSYEQYF.

This clone was detected a few times. The chain uses TRBV7-2 and TRBJ2-3, with a weak D call TRBD1 (6 bases). The length of the CDR3 is 14 residues. Germline lookup yields CDR1 SGHTA and CDR2 FQGNSA. Trimming cost V 3 bases and J 2 bases, with 9 bases left between them. CDR3 loop: CASSFGQFTDTQYF. The CDR3 bases are TGTGCCAGCAGCTTCGGACAGTTCACAGATACGCAGTATTTT.

The chain couples TRBV9 to TRBJ2-2, with D possibly matching TRBD2 (5 bases). V gave up 3 bases and J gave up 4 bases, with 16 bases separating them. CDR3 length equals 16 residues. The germline CDR1 and CDR2 sequences are SGDLS and YYNGEE. CDR3 sequence: CASSAYPTTVTGELFF. DNA for the CDR3: TGTGCCAGCAGCGCATACCCGACTACCGTCACCGGGGAGCTGTTTTTT.

V gene TRBV30 combines with J gene TRBJ1-5, with D possibly being TRBD1 (6 bases). The V end was cut by 1 base, the J end by 2 bases, with 15 bases between. CDR3 length: 16 residues. Germline V gene sequence: CDR1 GTSNPN, CDR2 SVGIG (reference sequence). DNA of the CDR3: TGTGCCTGGAGTGGTACTCAGGGGCATCGCAATCAGCCCCAGCATTTT. Amino acids: CAWSGTQGHRNQPQHF.

This clone was observed a handful of times. The chain recombines TRBV4-1 with TRBJ1-2; D unresolved. Germline V CDR1 and CDR2: MGHRA, YSYEKL. The CDR3 runs to 14 residues. Trimming shortened V by 0 bases and J by 4 bases, and 9 bases separated the two germline ends. CDR3 sequence (DNA): TGCGCCAGCAGCCAAGATGGCCGGATCTATGGCTACACCTTC. Its translation: CASSQDGRIYGYTF.

This clone was observed a few times. The DNA for the CDR3 is TGTGCCAGCATCCCTGCGGGTGCATCTCTCCACGAGCAGTACTTC. This sequence encodes CASIPAGASLHEQYF. The chain combines TRBV6-6 with TRBJ2-7; a weak D match, TRBD2 (5 bases). Trimming shortened V by 7 bases and J by 5 bases, and 21 bases separated the two germline ends. The CDR3 is 15 residues long. Germline V gene lookup returns CDR1 MNHNY and CDR2 SVGAGI (reference sequence).

This clone was seen a few times. The chain is built from TRBV7-2 and TRBJ2-3; TRBD2 aligns across 7 bases. The CDR3 length is 14 residues. Germline assignment: CDR1 SGHTA and CDR2 FQGNSA. Germline trimming cut 6 bases from V and 4 bases from J; bases unmatched to any gene: 7. The CDR3 DNA follows: TGTGCCAGCAGGACATCCCTAGCGGCAGATACGCAGTATTTT. It is translated as CASRTSLAADTQYF.

The gene calls are TRBV2 and TRBJ2-1; 7 bases match TRBD2. With 6 bases clipped from V and 8 bases from J, the junction kept 7 bases outside the gene matches. This CDR3 spans 13 amino acids. Germline loops: CDR1 SNHLY, CDR2 FYNNEI. CDR3 sequence reads: CASRRELSDEQFF. The DNA of the CDR3 is TGTGCCAGCAGGCGGGAGTTGAGCGATGAGCAGTTCTTC.

This clone was seen more than once but under ten times. The gene calls are TRBV29-1 and TRBJ2-3, with 8 nucleotides matching TRBD2. This CDR3 region has 13 residues. V was pared by 8 bases and J by 1 base, with 5 bases of the junction left unmatched. Germline lookup yields CDR1 SQVTM and CDR2 ANQGSEA. The CDR3 is CSLRAGGTDTQYF. The CDR3 DNA reads as TGCAGCCTAAGAGCGGGAGGCACAGATACGCAGTATTTT.

This clone occurred a few times. The rearrangement joins TRBV30 to TRBJ1-2; maybe TRBD1 (6 bases). Germline CDR1 reads GTSNPN; CDR2 reads SVGIG (reference sequence). This CDR3 is built from 13 residues. V was pared by 0 bases and J by 5 bases, with 10 bases between. The CDR3 reads CAWSVGGPYGYTF. The CDR3, as DNA: TGTGCCTGGAGTGTTGGGGGGCCTTATGGCTACACCTTC.